This passage covers 25 T cell receptor beta chains from one sample sequenced in a study of blood T cell repertoires in COVID-19. Sequencing used immunoSEQ multiplex PCR; TCRdb keeps in-frame clones, though not all of them. Among about 170,000 clones listed, roughly 88% were seen once. Source material: peripheral blood. The receptors stem from a man aged 18 to 30 with COVID-19, enrolled during active disease.

The V call is TRBV28, the J call TRBJ1-2; D may be TRBD1 (6 bases). V gave up 3 bases and J gave up 8 bases, with 19 bases separating them. The CDR3 contains 15 residues. Germline V gene data show CDR1 as MDHEN and CDR2 as SYDVKM. DNA of the CDR3: TGTGCCAGCAGTTTTGGGTTGCCAGGACAGTCCGGCTACACCTTC. Its protein is CASSFGLPGQSGYTF.

The chain couples TRBV19 to TRBJ2-1; D call uncertain. This CDR3 is 13 amino acids long. In germline, CDR1 is LNHDA, CDR2 SQIVND (reference sequence). The germline V and J ends were trimmed by 5 bases and 4 bases, with 9 bases remaining between them. In DNA, the CDR3 is TGTGCCAGTAGTGTCTACCGATACAATGAGCAGTTCTTC. Its protein is CASSVYRYNEQFF.

The chain has TRBV7-9 and TRBJ1-2, with TRBD1 matching over 7 bases. CDR3 size: 13 residues. Germline loops: CDR1 SEHNR, CDR2 FQNEAQ (reference sequence). Losses at the gene ends were 5 bases for V and 7 bases for J; bases not matched to a gene: 7. CDR3 bases: TGTGCCAGCAGCCTCGACAGGGTGCGTGGCTACACCTTC. Its translation: CASSLDRVRGYTF.

This sequence joins TRBV6-5 and TRBJ2-7; maybe TRBD2 (5 bases). Trimming left V 3 bases short and J 6 bases short, with 12 bases between. Looked up from germline, CDR1 is MNHEY and CDR2 is SVGAGI. This CDR3 is built from 13 residues. Here the CDR3 reads CASSYTRLGEQYF. DNA for the CDR3: TGTGCCAGCAGTTATACTAGGCTCGGCGAGCAGTACTTC.

This sequence joins TRBV13 and TRBJ1-2, with D possibly matching TRBD1 (5 bases). V lost 4 bases and J lost 1, with 10 bases in between. The CDR3 is 14 amino acids. Germline V CDR1 and CDR2: PRHDT, FYEKMQ (reference sequence). This chain's CDR3 is CASSSDKYNYGYTF. In nucleotides, the CDR3 is TGTGCCAGCAGCTCGGACAAATATAACTATGGCTACACCTTC.

The gene calls are TRBV11-2 and TRBJ1-2; tentative D call: TRBD1 (6 bases). This CDR3 spans 15 amino acids. V was clipped by 2 bases and J by 5 bases, with 15 bases between them. Germline V gene lookup returns CDR1 SGHAT and CDR2 FQNNGV. CDR3 sequence: CASSLIFGGLYGYTF. The CDR3 DNA reads as TGTGCCAGCAGCTTAATCTTCGGGGGGCTATATGGCTACACCTTC. Looking up the rest from reference TRBV11-2 and TRBJ1-2 gives the full variable domain: EAGVAQSPRYKIIEKRQSVAFWCNPISGHATLYWYQQILGQGPKLLIQFQNNGVVDDSQLPKDRFSAERLKGVDSTLKIQPAKLEDSAVYLCASSLIFGGLYGYTFGSGTRLTVV.

The chain is built from TRBV3-1 (or the pseudogene TRBV3-2) and TRBJ2-7; 10 positions match TRBD1. Losses at the gene ends were 4 bases for V and 4 bases for J; bases not matched to a gene: 7. Germline CDR1 LGHDT, CDR2 YNNKEL (reference sequence). The CDR3 length is 15 residues. This chain's CDR3 is CASSLMTGGMYEQYF. Here the CDR3 DNA reads TGTGCCAGCAGCCTGATGACAGGGGGCATGTACGAGCAGTACTTC.

The genes are TRBV14 and TRBJ2-1; 7 bases map to TRBD2. After removal of 3 bases from V and 9 bases from J, the junction contained 8 bases not matched to a gene. Germline-derived CDR1 and CDR2 are SGHDN and FVKESK. CDR3 length: 14 residues. CDR3 loop: CASSQTGLDPEQFF. CDR3 DNA: TGTGCCAGCAGCCAGACCGGACTAGATCCTGAGCAGTTCTTC. Supplemented by reference TRBV14 and TRBJ2-1, the full variable domain reads EAGVTQFPSHSVIEKGQTVTLRCDPISGHDNLYWYRRVMGKEIKFLLHFVKESKQDESGMPNNRFLAERTGGTYSTLKVQPAELEDSGVYFCASSQTGLDPEQFFGPGTRLTVL.

The chain has TRBV9 and TRBJ1-1; TRBD1 aligns across 8 bases. The CDR3 covers 16 residues. The germline V gene encodes CDR1 SGDLS and CDR2 YYNGEE. V shed 4 bases, J shed 2 bases, and the junction held 10 bases outside the gene matches. CDR3 sequence: CASSPETGVGNTEAFF. The DNA of the CDR3 is TGTGCCAGCAGCCCAGAGACAGGGGTAGGAAACACTGAAGCTTTCTTT.

V usage is TRBV4-3 and J usage is TRBJ2-7, with 9 positions matching TRBD1. The CDR3 contains 17 residues. With 0 bases clipped from V and 3 bases from J, the junction kept 9 bases outside the gene matches. Germline assignment: CDR1 LGHNA and CDR2 YSLEER. CDR3 region: CASSQEWRTGVRYEQYF. CDR3 nucleotides: TGCGCCAGCAGCCAAGAATGGCGGACAGGGGTTCGCTACGAGCAGTACTTC.

Regarding this clone: One junction end does not reproduce the germline sequence, and a read error may be involved. The chain employs TRBV27 and TRBJ1-4; a weak D match, TRBD1 (5 bases). The germline V gene has CDR1 MNHEY and CDR2 SMNVEV (reference sequence). The CDR3 is 13 residues long. Here the CDR3 reads CASSDRRQTELLF. DNA for the CDR3: TGTGCCAGCAGCGACAGAAGACAGACGGAACTGCTTTTT.

V is TRBV7-2 and J is TRBJ2-1, with TRBD2 identical over 12 bases. This CDR3 region has 16 residues. The trim removed 6 bases at V and 4 bases at J, leaving 7 bases unmatched. In germline, CDR1 is SGHTA, CDR2 FQGNSA. CDR3 residues: CASSRLAGEAYNEQFF. The CDR3 DNA follows: TGTGCCAGCAGTCGACTAGCGGGAGAAGCTTACAATGAGCAGTTCTTC.

The rearrangement uses TRBV7-9 and TRBJ2-7; 8 positions agree with TRBD2. The V segment lost 3 bases and the J segment 0 bases; nucleotides outside the gene matches: 7. The CDR3 has 16 amino acids. Germline V CDR1 and CDR2: SEHNR, FQNEAQ (reference sequence). The chain's CDR3 is CASSLPSSGTSYEQYF. The CDR3, as DNA: TGTGCCAGCAGCTTGCCCAGTAGCGGGACCTCCTACGAGCAGTACTTC.

This sequence joins TRBV19 and TRBJ2-1; 7 bases line up with TRBD2. Trimming took 7 bases from V and 0 from J; bases not matched to a gene: 12. This CDR3 comprises 17 residues. Germline V lookup: CDR1 LNHDA, CDR2 SQIVND (reference sequence). The CDR3 bases are TGTGCCAGTACCACACTTAGCGGGCTTAGCTCCTACAATGAGCAGTTCTTC. It yields the protein CASTTLSGLSSYNEQFF.

The V gene is TRBV2, the J gene TRBJ2-7; D not certain. Trimming shortened V by 2 bases and J by 5 bases, and 16 bases separated the two germline ends. The CDR3 contains 15 residues. Germline CDR1 is SNHLY and CDR2 is FYNNEI. The CDR3 loop is CASSEWSGNLDEQYF. The CDR3 DNA reads TGTGCCAGCAGTGAATGGTCAGGCAATCTCGACGAGCAGTACTTC.

The chain combines TRBV21-1 with TRBJ2-2; the DNA was not used to check the table's D call, TRBD2. TRBV21-1 is a known pseudogene. CDR3 length: 15 residues. The CDR3 is CASSKGAGNTGELFF. The DNA of the CDR3 is TGTGCCAGCAGCAAAGGAGCGGGAAACACCGGGGAGCTGTTTTTT.

V is TRBV28 and J is TRBJ2-1, with 10 bases lining up with TRBD2. The CDR3 loop spans 15 amino acids. V lost 5 bases to trimming and J lost 7 bases; unmatched junction nucleotides: 8. CDR1 and CDR2 (germline): MDHEN, SYDVKM. CDR3 amino acids: CASSKLAGVRNEQFF. Written as DNA, the CDR3 is TGTGCCAGCAGTAAGCTAGCGGGAGTTCGGAATGAGCAGTTCTTC.

This chain connects TRBV5-8 to TRBJ2-1; 7 nucleotides line up with TRBD2. The CDR3 spans 15 residues. V lost 1 base to trimming and J lost 2 bases; unmatched junction nucleotides: 3. Germline values: CDR1 SGHTS, CDR2 YDEGEE. The CDR3 DNA sequence: TGTGCCAGCAGCTTGTTGGGAGGGACCTACAATGAGCAGTTCTTC. This gives the protein CASSLLGGTYNEQFF.

The chain couples TRBV9 to TRBJ2-3; D unresolved. Looked up from germline, CDR1 is SGDLS and CDR2 is YYNGEE. Between the trimmed V and J ends, which lost 0 bases and 4 bases, there was a span of 9 bases. This CDR3 comprises 14 residues. Here the CDR3 DNA reads TGTGCCAGCAGCGTAGGGGCTAAGGCAGATACGCAGTATTTT. It codes for CASSVGAKADTQYF. Supplemented by reference TRBV9 and TRBJ2-3, the full variable domain reads DSGVTQTPKHLITATGQRVTLRCSPRSGDLSVYWYQQSLDQGLQFLIQYYNGEERAKGNILERFSAQQFPDLHSELNLSSLELGDSALYFCASSVGAKADTQYFGPGTRLTVL.

This chain links TRBV7-9 with TRBJ2-7; TRBD1 matches 8 bases. The germline V gene encodes CDR1 SEHNR and CDR2 FQNEAQ (reference sequence). This CDR3 has 13 residues. The V and J ends lost 7 bases and 3 bases, in that order; junction bases with no gene match: 5. CDR3 sequence (DNA): TGTGCCAGCAACAGGGGGTCTCACTACGAGCAGTACTTC. It encodes CASNRGSHYEQYF.

This clone appeared a single time. The chain combines TRBV5-4 with TRBJ2-1; 8 bases are a match to TRBD2. V lost 4 bases and J lost 8; bases outside the gene matches: 5. The length of the CDR3 is 13 residues. CDR1 and CDR2 from the germline V gene are SGHNT and YYREEE (reference sequence). The DNA for the CDR3 is TGTGCCAGCAGCCCGGGACTAGTTTATGAGCAGTTCTTC. Its translation is CASSPGLVYEQFF.

The chain carries TRBV5-1 and TRBJ2-7; 7 nucleotides agree with TRBD2. The CDR3 is made up of 15 amino acids. From germline, CDR1 is SGHRS and CDR2 YFSETQ. The V gene end was trimmed by 6 bases and the J gene end by 2 bases; junction bases not matched to a gene: 11. The DNA for the CDR3 is TGCGCCAGCACCCGGGGGGACTTTGGTGCCTACGAGCAGTACTTC. Protein product: CASTRGDFGAYEQYF.

The CDR3 DNA is TGTGCCTGGAGTGAGGCGGTCGGGAATCAGCCCCAGCATTTT. Residues: CAWSEAVGNQPQHF. The chain joins TRBV30 to TRBJ1-5; D gene uncertain. Germline V CDR1 and CDR2: GTSNPN, SVGIG (reference sequence). CDR3 length: 14 residues. Deletions cut 1 base from V and 4 bases from J, with 11 bases between.

This sequence joins TRBV28 and TRBJ2-7, with 7 bases fitting TRBD1. The V gene end was trimmed by 2 bases and the J gene end by 3 bases; junction bases not matched to a gene: 7. CDR1 is MDHEN and CDR2 is SYDVKM in the germline V gene. The CDR3 is 15 amino acids. The CDR3 DNA follows: TGTGCCAGCAGTTTACCCGGACAGGCTGTCTACGAGCAGTACTTC. This codes for CASSLPGQAVYEQYF.

This clone was observed once. Germline and junction disagree at one end, which may indicate a read error. CDR3 sequence: CASSSEGASYNEQFF. The CDR3, as DNA: TGTGCTAGCAGCTCGGAGGGGGCCTCCTACAATGAGCAGTTCTTC. The chain joins TRBV7-7 to TRBJ2-1; D may be TRBD1 (7 bases). The CDR3 has 15 amino acids. Germline CDR1 SSHAT, CDR2 FNYEAQ (reference sequence). Variable domain in full (rest from reference TRBV7-7 and TRBJ2-1): GAGVSQSPRYKVTKRGQDVTLRCDPISSHATLYWYQQALGQGPEFLTYFNYEAQPDKSGLPSDRFSAERPEGSISTLTIQRTEQRDSAMYRCASSSEGASYNEQFFGPGTRLTVL.